The 7 T cell receptor beta chains in this list originate from one sample, sequenced in a study of cytomegalovirus exposure and HLA in healthy donors. This PCR relied on a set of 60 Vbeta primers and 13 Jbeta primers. Clones were read by immunoSEQ multiplex PCR, and TCRdb kept only the in-frame ones, dropping some. The sample lists 150,000 or so clones; approximately 70% were seen once. The sequenced sample consisted of PBMCs. All receptors come from a human donor in good health.

This chain joins TRBV29-1 and TRBJ1-1; TRBD1 matches at 7 bases. The germline V gene encodes CDR1 SQVTM and CDR2 ANQGSEA. The CDR3 consists of 11 residues. With V trimmed by 7 bases and J by 11 bases, 10 bases remained unmatched. The CDR3 loop is CSASDREIAFF. CDR3 in DNA: TGCAGCGCCTCTGACAGGGAAATTGCTTTCTTT.

The genes are TRBV7-9 and TRBJ2-1, with 7 bases that match TRBD2. The CDR3 totals 14 residues. The trim removed 3 bases at V and 7 bases at J, leaving 6 bases unmatched. From germline, CDR1 is SEHNR and CDR2 FQNEAQ (reference sequence). The CDR3 loop reads CASSFWRGMNEQFF. Written as DNA, the CDR3 is TGTGCCAGCAGCTTTTGGCGGGGGATGAATGAGCAGTTCTTC.

The chain combines TRBV30 with TRBJ1-2; the D is unclear. Trimming pared 4 bases from V and 3 bases from J, leaving 12 bases between. Germline CDR1 and CDR2: GTSNPN and SVGIG (reference sequence). CDR3 length: 13 residues. CDR3 nucleotides: TGTGCCTGGACCCTCAGGCGGGACTATGGCTACACCTTC. Encoded protein: CAWTLRRDYGYTF.

J is TRBJ2-3 and V is TRBV10-3, with 7 bases identical to TRBD1. Germline V CDR1 and CDR2: ENHRY, SYGVKD. This CDR3 is 14 amino acids long. V shed 0 bases and J 5 bases; nucleotides not matched to a gene: 2. CDR3 nucleotides: TGTGCCATCAGTGAGTCAGGGGACAGAGATACGCAGTATTTT. As protein: CAISESGDRDTQYF.

The chain uses TRBV7-3 and TRBJ1-1; TRBD1 matches at 7 bases. The V gene's germline CDR1 is SGHTA and CDR2 FQGTGA. The CDR3 has 19 residues. The V and J ends lost 2 bases and 1 base, in that order; junction bases with no gene match: 16. The CDR3 region is CASSLSGATGKGANTEAFF. The CDR3 coding sequence is TGTGCCAGCAGCTTATCCGGGGCGACAGGGAAGGGGGCGAACACTGAAGCTTTCTTT.

The gene calls are TRBV18 and TRBJ2-2; the match to TRBD1 covers 8 bases. The J segment lost 13 bases and the V segment lost 4 bases, leaving 8 bases of the junction unmatched. The CDR3 totals 13 residues. Germline V gene data show CDR1 as KGHSH and CDR2 as LQKENI. The CDR3 bases are TGTGCCAGCTCACTTTTAAATGGACAGGGGCTGTTTTTT. Translation gives CASSLLNGQGLFF.

V is TRBV5-4 and J is TRBJ2-2; D is possibly TRBD1 (6 bases). Germline lookup yields CDR1 SGHNT and CDR2 YYREEE (reference sequence). This CDR3 has 14 amino acids. Trimming took 6 bases from V and 0 from J, leaving 9 bases between them. The CDR3 loop is CASTGTSNTGELFF. As DNA, the CDR3 is TGTGCCAGCACAGGGACATCGAACACCGGGGAGCTGTTTTTT.